A single sample is the source of the 2 T cell receptor beta chains below, sequenced in a study of blood T cell repertoires in COVID-19. Using immunoSEQ multiplex PCR, the repertoire was profiled, and TCRdb retains in-frame clones only, with some absent. The data show tens of thousands of clones, about 83% seen once. What was sequenced was peripheral blood. These TCRs come from an elderly woman with active or convalescent COVID-19.

This chain links TRBV12-3 or TRBV12-4 with TRBJ1-2; 7 bases align to TRBD1. The CDR3 length is 13 residues. V lost 7 bases and J lost 7; bases outside the gene matches: 9. As DNA, the CDR3 is TGTGCCAGCAACCTCCGGACAGGTCCTGGCTACACCTTC. Translation gives CASNLRTGPGYTF.

The chain couples TRBV2 to TRBJ2-7, with a weak D call TRBD2 (6 bases). The germline CDR1 and CDR2 sequences are SNHLY and FYNNEI. The CDR3 sequence is 13 residues long. V lost 6 bases, J lost 3 bases, and 12 bases lay in between. The CDR3 sequence is CASRAGRVYEQYF. The CDR3 nucleotides read TGTGCCAGCAGAGCGGGCCGGGTCTACGAGCAGTACTTC.